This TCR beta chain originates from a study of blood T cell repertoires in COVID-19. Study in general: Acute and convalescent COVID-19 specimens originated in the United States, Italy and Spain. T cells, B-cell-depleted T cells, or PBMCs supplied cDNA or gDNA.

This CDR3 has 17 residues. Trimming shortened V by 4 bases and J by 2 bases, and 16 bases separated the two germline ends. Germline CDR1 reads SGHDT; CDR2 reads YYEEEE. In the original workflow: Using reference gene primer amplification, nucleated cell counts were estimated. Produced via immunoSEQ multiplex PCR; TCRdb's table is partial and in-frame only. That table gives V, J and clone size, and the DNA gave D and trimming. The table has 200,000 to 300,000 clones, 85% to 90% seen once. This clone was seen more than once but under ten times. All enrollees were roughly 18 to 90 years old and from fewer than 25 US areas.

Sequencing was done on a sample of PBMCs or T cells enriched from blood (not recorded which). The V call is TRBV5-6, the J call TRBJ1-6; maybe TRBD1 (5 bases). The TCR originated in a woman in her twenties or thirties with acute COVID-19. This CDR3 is CASSLWRRGTYNSPLHF. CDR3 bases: TGTGCCAGCAGCCTCTGGAGGCGGGGGACCTATAATTCACCCCTCCACTTT.